Given below is one TCR beta chain in context. The source of the sample is a study of esophageal squamous cell carcinoma under preoperative chemotherapy. The time point: after preoperative PTX-NDP chemotherapy. In TCRdb, the PCR reads were re-called with MiXCR into one record per CDR3 protein. Of 9,500 to 12,000 distinct CDR3 sequences in the sample, around 63% were seen once. The V and J ends lost 7 bases and 0 bases respectively, with 7 bases between them. The CDR3 totals 13 residues. Germline V gives CDR1 SGHTA, CDR2 FQGNSA. The chain uses TRBV7-2 and TRBJ2-1; D may be TRBD2 (5 bases). Sampling was performed from a patient given preoperative chemotherapy. This receptor was identified in a human donor with esophageal squamous cell carcinoma. The donor label of this sample is uncertain. CDR3 sequence: CASNRDSYNEQFF. The CDR3 DNA is TGTGCCAGCAACCGGGACTCCTACAATGAGCAGTTCTTC.